This T cell receptor beta chain was documented in a study of OX40 agonist ivuxolimab in advanced cancers. Study context: The dose-escalation group included hepatocellular carcinoma, melanoma, renal cell carcinoma and head and neck cancer. Three dose-escalation patients had partial responses: one with hepatocellular carcinoma and two with cutaneous melanoma. Findings and caveats of the study: Nonresponders, in some cases, also had low normalized T-cell clonal expansion.

The length of the CDR3 is 15 residues. Germline loops: CDR1 SGHTA, CDR2 FQGNSA. V lost 5 bases, J lost 5 bases, and 18 bases lay in between. Only in-frame clones appear in the TCRdb table, and some are missing; sequencing was by immunoSEQ multiplex PCR. The table has tens of thousands of clones, about 81% seen once; the top ten hold 0.69%. On this clone itself: Its antigen is unknown.

The chain is built from TRBV7-2 and TRBJ2-5, with D maybe TRBD2 (7 bases). This receptor was identified in an adult with an advanced solid tumor such as melanoma, head and neck, liver or kidney cancer. The sequences come from CD4+ or CD8+ T cells sorted from blood, collected in a trial of the OX40 agonist ivuxolimab. The CDR3: CASSPKGGARETQYF. CDR3 sequence (DNA): TGTGCCAGCAGCCCAAAGGGGGGGGCCCGGGAGACCCAGTACTTC.